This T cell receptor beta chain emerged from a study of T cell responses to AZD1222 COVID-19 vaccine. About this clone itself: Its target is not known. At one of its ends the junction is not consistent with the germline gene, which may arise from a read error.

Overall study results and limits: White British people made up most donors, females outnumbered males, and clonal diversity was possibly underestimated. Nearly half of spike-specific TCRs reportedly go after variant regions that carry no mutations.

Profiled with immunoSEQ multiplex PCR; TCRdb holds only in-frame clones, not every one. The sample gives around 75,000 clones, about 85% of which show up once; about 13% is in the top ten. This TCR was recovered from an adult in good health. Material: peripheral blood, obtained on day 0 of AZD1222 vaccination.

The CDR3, as DNA: TGTGCTAGCAGCCCGACAGGATTTAGTGGCTACACCTTC. It specifies CASSPTGFSGYTF. This chain uses TRBV7-7 with TRBJ1-2; tentatively, D is TRBD1 (6 bases). From germline, CDR1 is SSHAT and CDR2 FNYEAQ (reference sequence). CDR3 length: 13 amino acids.